This TCR beta chain was documented in a study of memory CD4+ T cells and cytomegalovirus serostatus. Background on the study: Of the healthy Belgian adults, several were CMV seropositive and approximately 24 seronegative. Study conclusions and caveats: CD4+ memory repertoires contained about two fifths of the roughly 160 reported CMV TCRbeta sequences.

The sort gate was single viable CD3+CD4+CD8-CD45RO+ cells for memory CD4+ T cells. CMV serostatus came from serum IgG against pp150, pp28, p38, p52. Positive selection with CD4 microbeads enriched total CD4+ T cells. Germline CDR1 LNHDA, CDR2 SQIVND (reference sequence). The junction had 5 bases not matched to a gene; V was cut back by 1 base and J by 4 bases. The CDR3 contains 16 residues. This table comes from immunoSEQ multiplex PCR, and its TCRdb copy is limited to in-frame clones, with some not included. The profile shows 40,000 to 45,000 clones, about 76% of them singletons. For this clone: What it recognizes is unknown.

The genes are TRBV19 and TRBJ2-5; 11 nucleotides match TRBD1. Sequencing was performed on memory CD4+ T cells from blood. This TCR came from an adult in good health and CMV-seronegative. The CDR3 is CASSIGGTGGRETQYF. The CDR3 DNA sequence: TGTGCCAGTAGTATAGGGGGGACAGGGGGGCGAGAGACCCAGTACTTC.